This TCR beta chain is drawn from a study of blood T cells in healthy people across ages. Study context: Template switching recovered approximately one barcoded beta molecule for every two T cells. Overall study findings and caveats: It was held that the diversity estimates obtained from one million T cells were underestimates.

Total RNA was extracted at no less than 5.5 micrograms per sample. Primed by a sample-barcoded 5' primer and a J-beta primer mix, a second PCR proceeded for roughly 6 to 12 cycles. With 12 random nucleotides, a template-switch adaptor tagged each individual cDNA molecule. TCRdb analysed the 5' RACE reads with MiXCR anew, one entry per CDR3 protein. The table lists almost 1 million distinct CDR3 sequences, roughly 47% of them singletons. From germline, CDR1 is SGHTA and CDR2 FQGTGA. J gave up 1 base and V 1 base, and 4 bases lay outside the gene matches. The CDR3 is made up of 16 amino acids. As concerns this clonotype: Its target is unknown.

V gene TRBV7-3 combines with J gene TRBJ2-5; 9 bases fit TRBD2. This TCR was recovered from an older woman in good health. Sequenced: blood. CDR3 residues: CASSLKGLATQETQYF. For the CDR3, the DNA is TGTGCCAGCAGCTTAAAAGGACTAGCGACCCAAGAGACCCAGTACTTC.